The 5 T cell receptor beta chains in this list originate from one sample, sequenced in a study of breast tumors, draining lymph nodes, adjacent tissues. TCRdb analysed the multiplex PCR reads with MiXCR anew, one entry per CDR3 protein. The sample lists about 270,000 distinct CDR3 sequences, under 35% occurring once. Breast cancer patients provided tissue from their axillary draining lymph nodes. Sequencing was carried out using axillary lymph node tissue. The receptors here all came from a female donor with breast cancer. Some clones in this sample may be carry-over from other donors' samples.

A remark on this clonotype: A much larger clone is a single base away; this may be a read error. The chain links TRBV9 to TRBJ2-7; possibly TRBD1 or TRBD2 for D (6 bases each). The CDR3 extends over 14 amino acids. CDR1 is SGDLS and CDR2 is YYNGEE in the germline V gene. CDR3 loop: CASSVEGGPYEQSF. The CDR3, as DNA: TGTGCCAGCAGCGTAGAGGGGGGACCGTACGAGCAGTCCTTC.

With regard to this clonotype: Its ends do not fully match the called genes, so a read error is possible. The CDR3 DNA reads TGTGCCAGCAGCTTAGTAGGGTTC. This encodes CASSLVGF. The chain couples TRBV11-3 to TRBJ2-6; D unclear. There are 8 residues in the CDR3. Germline V gives CDR1 SGHNT, CDR2 YENEEA.

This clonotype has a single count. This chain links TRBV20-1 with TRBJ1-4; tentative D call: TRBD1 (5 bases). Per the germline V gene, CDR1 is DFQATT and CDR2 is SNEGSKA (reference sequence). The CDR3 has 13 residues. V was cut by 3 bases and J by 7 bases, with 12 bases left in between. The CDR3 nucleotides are TGCAGTGCTAGGCAGGGAATGCGTGAAAAACTGTTTTTT. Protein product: CSARQGMREKLFF.

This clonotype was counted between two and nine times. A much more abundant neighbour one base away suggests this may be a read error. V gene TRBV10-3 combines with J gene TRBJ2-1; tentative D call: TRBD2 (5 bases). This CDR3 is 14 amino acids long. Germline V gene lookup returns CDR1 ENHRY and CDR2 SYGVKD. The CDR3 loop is CAVRGGPSYDEQFF. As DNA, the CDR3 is TGTGCCGTCCGTGGCGGGCCCTCCTACGATGAGCAGTTCTTC.

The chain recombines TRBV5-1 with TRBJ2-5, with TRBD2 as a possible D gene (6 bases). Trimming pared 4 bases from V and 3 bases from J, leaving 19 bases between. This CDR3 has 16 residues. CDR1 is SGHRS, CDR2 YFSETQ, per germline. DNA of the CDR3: TGCGCCAGCAGCAGAGGTCAGGGAGGTGGGGAAGAGACCCAGTACTTC. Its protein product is CASSRGQGGGEETQYF. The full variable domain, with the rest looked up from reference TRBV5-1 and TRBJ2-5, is KAGVTQTPRYLIKTRGQQVTLSCSPISGHRSVSWYQQTPGQGLQFLFEYFSETQRNKGNFPGRFSGRQFSNSRSEMNVSTLELGDSALYLCASSRGQGGGEETQYFGPGTRLLVL.